This is a list of T cell receptor beta chains from one sample in a study of blood T cells in healthy people across ages. Each CDR3 protein is one row after TCRdb ran MiXCR on the 5' RACE reads. The data hold around 1,500,000 distinct CDR3 sequences, with about 43% observed a single time. The sample comprised blood. These receptors were taken from a woman younger than 35 in good health. Each CDR3 is given with its conserved first and last residue. D genes are given only for firm matches. Size is omitted from some rows. Given values are once, few, many or a class for expanded clones.

clone size	V gene	J gene	D gene	CDR3 protein	CDR3 DNA
few	TRBV5-1	TRBJ2-7	.	CASSSPVDSYEQYF	TGCGCCAGCAGCTCGCCCGTTGACTCCTACGAGCAGTACTTC
.	TRBV11-2	TRBJ1-1	.	CASSVPGQVRPEAFF	TGTGCCAGCAGCGTCCCGGGACAAGTCCGTCCTGAAGCTTTCTTT
few	TRBV12-5	TRBJ2-1	.	CASGPRGAIDEQFF	TGTGCTAGTGGCCCACGGGGGGCGATCGATGAGCAGTTCTTC
few	TRBV29-1	TRBJ1-5	.	CSVEGTSNQPQHF	TGCAGCGTTGAGGGCACTAGCAATCAGCCCCAGCATTTT
few	TRBV27	TRBJ1-2	.	CASSQQRGYGYTF	TGTGCCAGCAGTCAACAGAGGGGGTATGGCTACACCTTC
.	TRBV27	TRBJ1-6	.	CASSLSPSADSPLHF	TGTGCCAGCAGTTTATCGCCCAGTGCCGATTCACCCCTCCACTTT
few	TRBV3-1	TRBJ2-4	.	CASSQGARLAKNIQYF	TGTGCCAGCAGCCAAGGGGCCCGACTAGCCAAAAACATTCAGTACTTC
.	TRBV10-2	TRBJ2-7	TRBD2	CASQSGTKDNEQYF	TGCGCCAGCCAATCCGGGACTAAGGACAATGAGCAGTACTTC
.	TRBV5-1	TRBJ2-5	TRBD2	CASRDGGAVVTQYF	TGCGCCAGCAGGGACGGGGGGGCCGTGGTGACCCAGTACTTC
few	TRBV5-1	TRBJ2-7	.	CASSLDGGAPIIREQYF	TGCGCCAGCAGCTTGGATGGTGGAGCCCCAATAATTCGCGAGCAGTACTTC
few	TRBV7-8	TRBJ1-6	.	CASSLSGSKSPLHF	TGTGCCAGCAGCTTAAGCGGATCAAAGTCACCCCTCCACTTT
once	TRBV12-3/TRBV12-4	TRBJ1-1	.	CASTIQGSEAFF	TGTGCCAGCACCATACAGGGATCTGAAGCTTTCTTT
.	TRBV7-3	TRBJ2-7	.	CANSTIRVFSDEQYF	TGTGCCAACAGCACCATCAGGGTTTTCTCGGACGAGCAGTACTTC
.	TRBV3-1	TRBJ2-5	.	CASSQGTWGANEQYF	TGTGCCAGCAGCCAAGGGACGTGGGGGGCGAATGAGCAGTACTTC
.	TRBV3-1	TRBJ2-3	.	CASSPSGTSDTQYF	TGTGCCAGCAGCCCCTCCGGGACATCAGATACGCAGTATTTT
few	TRBV25-1	TRBJ2-1	TRBD2	CTQAGLAGVNEQFF	TGTACCCAAGCAGGACTAGCGGGGGTCAATGAGCAGTTCTTC
.	TRBV27	TRBJ2-7	.	CASSPQPLLDHEQYF	TGTGCCAGCAGCCCCCAGCCCCTTCTTGACCACGAGCAGTACTTC